This T cell receptor (beta chain) derives from a study of a mutant IDH1 vaccine in newly diagnosed glioma (dated by TCRdb to 2020 to 2023). Regarding the complete study: Across visits V03 through V10, patients got a total of eight vaccinations, given in weeks 1, 3, 5, 7, 11, 15, 19 and 23. Vaccination began 4-6 weeks after radiotherapy alone, or alongside temozolomide cycles in the chemotherapy-containing groups. Of the roughly 30 treated patients, approximately 60% were male and 37.5% were female, and a mean age of 40.4 years was recorded. Prior to enrollment, patients had been given standard therapy consisting of radiotherapy alone, temozolomide alone, or radiochemotherapy with temozolomide, with the combination given to most patients. Peripheral blood was collected at six visits: V03 (baseline), V05, V07, V10, V12 and V13. For exploratory analyses, approximately 23 treated patients had longitudinal TCRB deep sequencing done wherever samples were available.

The time point tag for this specimen amounts to: week 5, during vaccination. Each vaccine dose was 300 ug of a 20-mer mutant IDH1 peptide in Montanide, given subcutaneously with topical imiquimod. The donors had newly diagnosed IDH1-mutant astrocytomas of WHO grade 3 or 4 that showed loss of nuclear ATRX. The samples were drawn from NOA16, a multicentre, single-arm, open-label phase I trial in Germany that tested a mutant IDH1 peptide vaccine in humans for the first time. Genomic DNA for TCRB sequencing was extracted from EDTA blood using the DNeasy Blood and Tissue Kit. The investigation overall reported the following: Vaccine-induced immune responses across multiple MHC alleles were detected in approximately 94% of patients. No apparent relationship was observed between pseudoprogression and alterations in the top peripheral T cell clonotypes detected by TCRB sequencing. Selection of PBMC samples for TCRB deep sequencing was based on availability. According to the authors, sample limitations meant that analyses of patient blood samples could not be reproduced.

Libraries were built with the immunoSEQ multiplex PCR assay. The hsTCRB Kit was used according to the manufacturer's protocol to amplify rearranged TCR beta chain sequences. TCRB libraries were sequenced on an Illumina MiSeq. From the authors' description of their analysis: The kit vendor's proprietary platform handled demultiplexing, trimming and gene mapping. TCRdb retrieved this table from immuneACCESS and kept in-frame rearrangements only. Not all clones are present; in checked studies, unresolved V genes account for under half, and no reason is known for the remainder. The V and J calls and clone size were taken over from that table, and D and trimming were inferred from the DNA. The sample profile shows tens of thousands of clones; about 79% of them were found once. More than 20% of the sample goes to the ten largest clones. On this clone itself: Its antigen is not yet known. No much larger clone exists at a distance of one base, and base qualities are not known.

V and J are truncated by 3 bases and 5 bases respectively, leaving an intervening sequence of 17 bases. For CDR1 and CDR2, the germline V gene (reference sequence) lists SGHNT and YYREEE. Including cysteine and phenylalanine, the CDR3 has 15 amino acids. Only the CDR3 region is kept as DNA, spanning 45 bases read in frame from base 1. The chain is made from TRBV5-4 and TRBJ1-1; the D region possibly corresponds to TRBD1 (5 bases align). Specimen: PBMCs, collected from a glioma patient whose treatment included an IDH1 peptide vaccine. This TCR came from a man younger than 45 with glioma. The nucleotides are TGTGCCAGCAGCTCCCTCGGGGGGGAAGGAACTGAAGCTTTCTTT. This sequence encodes CASSSLGGEGTEAFF.